Many counts were recorded for the clone carrying this T cell receptor (beta chain). This specimen comes from a study of CD8 T cells in ankylosing spondylitis. Trimming took 0 bases from V and 6 from J, leaving 3 bases between them. The CDR3 spans 11 residues. CDR1 LGHDT and CDR2 YNNKEL come from the germline V gene (reference sequence). In TCRdb, the 5' RACE reads were re-called with MiXCR into one record per CDR3 protein. This sample has around 75,000 distinct CDR3 sequences, with approximately 5% found just once. The chain recombines TRBV3-1 with TRBJ2-7; D ambiguous. The TCR comes from a male donor with ankylosing spondylitis or in good health (not recorded which). The material sequenced was blood, either unsorted or a sorted T cell fraction (not recorded which). CDR3 DNA: TGTGCCAGCAGCCAAGAGCGCGAGCAGTACTTC. This translates into CASSQEREQYF.